This T cell receptor beta chain was sequenced for a study of blood T cell repertoires in COVID-19 (dated by TCRdb to the early 2020s). For the study in its entirety: Samples from collaborators originated in the United States, Italy and Spain and spanned both the acute and convalescent phases of COVID-19. The material from the prospective study consisted of cDNA or gDNA derived from T cells, B-cell-depleted T cells, or PBMCs. Deeply sampled blood TCRbeta repertoires from subjects exposed to, actively infected with, or recovered from COVID-19 were included in the dataset. A freely available public database, intended as a resource for researchers studying the immune response to SARS-CoV-2, is where the repertoires were released. The samples were drawn from the first 160 participants of the ongoing ImmuneRACE study and from 950 to 1,500 subjects provided by 6 global collaborators. A de-identified subject ID, COVID-19 status, age in years and sex were almost always included in the sample metadata. Where HLA class I and class II types were available, the types were taken from metadata supplied by the sample provider, not from assay-based typing. Summary of the overall study and its limitations: Clinical and demographic metadata were provided uncurated, with the amount varying by source and participant.

Each collaborating institution followed its own protocols to collect whole blood in K2EDTA tubes. For TCRbeta analysis, collaborators shipped samples as frozen whole blood, isolated PBMCs, or DNA extracted from either of those sample types. TCRbeta CDR3 regions were amplified from genomic DNA using the immunoSEQ Assay, a bias-controlled multiplex PCR. The authors' analysis ran thus. The number of nucleated cells in each sample was estimated by amplification of reference gene primers within the assay. Sequence reads were collapsed and filtered to measure the absolute abundance of every unique TCRbeta CDR3 rearrangement. For each sample, productive Simpson clonality was calculated as the square root of Simpson's diversity index over productive rearrangements. Sourced from immuneACCESS, this table was stored by TCRdb with only in-frame sequences that have V and J called. A share of the clones is absent; for the studies checked, an unresolved V gene accounts for under half, and the remainder has no known explanation. That table is the source of V, J and clone size, and D and trimming were worked out from the DNA. Across this sample there are about 250,000 clones, with about 85% seen only once. Roughly 3% of the sample lies in the top ten.

Details on this clone: The specificity of this receptor is unknown. The record has no base qualities; no much larger clone is one base away.

Trimming accounts for 0 bases at V and 4 bases at J, while the number of junction bases matched to no gene is 0. From the cysteine through the phenylalanine, the CDR3 covers 15 amino acids. CDR3 DNA is the only sequence kept; it has 45 bases, read in frame from the first base. The germline V gene yields SGHRS for CDR1 and YFSETQ for CDR2. Sequencing was performed on peripheral blood. The rearranged chain carries TRBV5-1 and TRBJ2-1; TRBD2 lines up with 11 middle nucleotides. The receptor comes from a man aged 18 to 29 with active or convalescent COVID-19. The bases read TGCGCCAGCAGCTTGGGACTAGCGGGGTACAATGAGCAGTTCTTC. This sequence encodes CASSLGLAGYNEQFF. Outside the CDR3, residues come from the reference TRBV5-1 and TRBJ2-1 proteins, so the full variable domain is: KAGVTQTPRYLIKTRGQQVTLSCSPISGHRSVSWYQQTPGQGLQFLFEYFSETQRNKGNFPGRFSGRQFSNSRSEMNVSTLELGDSALYLCASSLGLAGYNEQFFGPGTRLTVL.